Each of the 31 T cell receptor beta chains below was sequenced from the same sample in a study of T cells in Graves' hyperthyroidism and ophthalmopathy. Amplification yielded TCR beta CDR3 regions, with RNA transcripts as the source. The TCR CDR3 first-round RT-PCR relied on the HTBI primer set. One entry per CDR3 protein, called by TCRdb with MiXCR from the multiplex PCR reads. The sample holds about 250,000 distinct CDR3 sequences, 24% seen once. The sequenced sample was blood. The receptor set was obtained from a woman between 35 and 50 years old with Graves' ophthalmopathy.

This clonotype has ten or more counts. V is TRBV20-1 and J is TRBJ2-1; D possibly corresponds to TRBD2 (6 bases). The CDR3 has 11 amino acids. Germline CDR1 reads DFQATT; CDR2 reads SNEGSKA (reference sequence). Trimming cost V 6 bases and J 10 bases, with 13 bases left between them. In DNA, the CDR3 is TGCAGTGCCACGCTAGCGAGAGAGCAGTTCTTC. As protein: CSATLAREQFF.

This clonotype was seen at least ten times. The rearrangement uses TRBV9 and TRBJ2-4, with D possibly being TRBD1 (5 bases). The germline V and J ends were trimmed by 3 bases and 1 base, with 8 bases remaining between them. This CDR3 has 14 residues. The germline CDR1 and CDR2 sequences are SGDLS and YYNGEE. The CDR3, as DNA: TGTGCCAGCAGCGCACCAGGGGCCAAAAACATTCAGTACTTC. Translated, it gives CASSAPGAKNIQYF.

At least ten counts were recorded for this clonotype. V usage is TRBV30 and J usage is TRBJ2-7; the match to TRBD1 covers 8 bases. This CDR3 contains 13 residues. Looked up from germline, CDR1 is GTSNPN and CDR2 is SVGIG (reference sequence). Germline trimming cut 5 bases from V and 0 bases from J; bases unmatched to any gene: 3. This CDR3 reads CAWSGTGSYEQYF. The DNA for the CDR3 is TGTGCCTGGTCCGGGACAGGCTCCTACGAGCAGTACTTC.

This clonotype was recorded many times. The chain is built from TRBV4-1 and TRBJ2-7, with D perhaps TRBD1 or TRBD2 (5 bases each). CDR1 is MGHRA and CDR2 is YSYEKL in the germline V gene. The CDR3 loop spans 15 amino acids. Trimming removed 0 bases from V and 3 bases from J, with 12 bases in between. The CDR3 loop is CASSQEPGTVYEQYF. As DNA, the CDR3 is TGCGCCAGCAGCCAAGAGCCAGGGACGGTCTACGAGCAGTACTTC.

There are a few counts of this clonotype. The chain carries TRBV9 and TRBJ2-4; TRBD1 matches at 7 bases. Germline CDR1 reads SGDLS; CDR2 reads YYNGEE. The CDR3 is made up of 17 amino acids. Unmatched junction bases numbered 12, after V lost 2 bases and J lost 4 bases. CDR3 region: CASSVGLTTGQKNIQYF. The CDR3 nucleotides are TGTGCCAGCAGCGTTGGTCTGACAACGGGACAGAAAAACATTCAGTACTTC.

As to this clonotype: Germline is not matched at one junction end, which may reflect a read error. V gene TRBV12-3 or TRBV12-4 combines with J gene TRBJ2-5; 8 bases line up with TRBD1. The CDR3 has 13 amino acids. This CDR3 reads CASWTGLKETEYF. CDR3 nucleotides: TGTGCCAGCTGGACAGGGTTGAAGGAGACCGAGTACTTC.

This clonotype was counted many times. The chain is built from TRBV6-5 and TRBJ2-5; D is perhaps TRBD1 (6 bases). V lost 2 bases and J lost 1, with 17 bases in between. CDR1 MNHEY and CDR2 SVGAGI come from the germline V gene. The CDR3 is 17 amino acids. CDR3 loop: CASSYPKGETSQETQYF. The DNA of the CDR3 is TGTGCCAGCAGTTACCCAAAGGGGGAGACCTCCCAAGAGACCCAGTACTTC.

This clonotype was detected many times. The chain joins TRBV7-9 to TRBJ2-7; no firm D call. The V end lost 0 bases, the J end lost 2 bases, and 8 bases lay between the germline ends. The CDR3 length is 14 residues. Germline lookup yields CDR1 SEHNR and CDR2 FQNEAQ (reference sequence). In nucleotides, the CDR3 is TGTGCCAGCAGCTTAGCCAGTACGCCCTACGAGCAGTACTTC. Translating it yields CASSLASTPYEQYF.

The chain has TRBV29-1 and TRBJ2-7; D is possibly TRBD1 or TRBD2 (5 bases each). Germline V gene sequence: CDR1 SQVTM, CDR2 ANQGSEA. The CDR3 contains 13 residues. V dropped 7 bases and J dropped 5 bases, with 18 bases sitting between them. DNA for the CDR3: TGCAGCGGCGCCCCCCCAGGGAGCAACGAGCAGTACTTC. It yields the protein CSGAPPGSNEQYF.

The V and J genes are TRBV24-1 and TRBJ2-7, with a weak D call TRBD2 (5 bases). Germline CDR1 is KGHDR and CDR2 is SFDVKD. CDR3 length: 15 residues. The ends were cut back, 2 bases at V and 2 bases at J, with 12 bases in the middle. The chain's CDR3 is CATSDSGLAPYEQYF. The DNA for the CDR3 is TGTGCCACCAGTGATTCTGGACTGGCCCCCTACGAGCAGTACTTC.

This clonotype was seen at least ten times. This chain joins TRBV3-1 and TRBJ2-5; TRBD2 matches 7 bases. This CDR3 is 13 amino acids long. The germline CDR1 and CDR2 sequences are LGHDT and YNNKEL (reference sequence). Germline trimming cut 5 bases from V and 5 bases from J; bases unmatched to any gene: 5. Here the CDR3 DNA reads TGTGCCAGCAGCTACCGGGAGGAGGAGACCCAGTACTTC. Its protein product is CASSYREEETQYF.

This clonotype was observed many times. This chain uses TRBV2 with TRBJ1-5; D is ambiguous. Per the germline V gene, CDR1 is SNHLY and CDR2 is FYNNEI. The CDR3 is made up of 12 amino acids. V was clipped by 7 bases and J by 4 bases, with 8 bases between them. CDR3 sequence: CASTKGNQPQHF. In DNA form, the CDR3 reads TGTGCCAGCACTAAAGGGAATCAGCCCCAGCATTTT.

In this sample, this clonotype turned up many times. The chain employs TRBV27 and TRBJ2-6; D possibly corresponds to TRBD2 (6 bases). The CDR3 is 18 amino acids. V was pared by 10 bases and J by 0 bases, with 22 bases between. The V gene's germline CDR1 is MNHEY and CDR2 SMNVEV (reference sequence). CDR3 nucleotide sequence: TGTGCCACTCATACGGGACTCCAATCTCCCTCTGGGGCCAACGTCCTGACTTTC. Translating gives CATHTGLQSPSGANVLTF.

This clonotype has ten or more counts. J is TRBJ2-7 and V is TRBV6-1, with 8 bases matching TRBD1. V was clipped by 4 bases and J by 3 bases; unmatched bases: 11. CDR3 length: 16 residues. CDR1 and CDR2 from the germline V gene are MNHNS and SASEGT. In nucleotides, the CDR3 is TGTGCCAGCAGTGGGGTCTGGGGACAGGACCTCTACGAGCAGTACTTC. It is translated as CASSGVWGQDLYEQYF.

In nucleotides, the CDR3 is TGTGCCAGTAGTATACTGAGGGGCAATCAGCCCCAGCATTTT. Its translation is CASSILRGNQPQHF. The rearrangement uses TRBV19 and TRBJ1-5; D gene uncertain. V lost 2 bases to trimming and J lost 2 bases, with 7 bases between them. This CDR3 is built from 14 residues. Germline V lookup: CDR1 LNHDA, CDR2 SQIVND (reference sequence). The whole variable domain, filled in from reference TRBV19 and TRBJ1-5, reads DGGITQSPKYLFRKEGQNVTLSCEQNLNHDAMYWYRQDPGQGLRLIYYSQIVNDFQKGDIAEGYSVSREKKESFPLTVTSAQKNPTAFYLCASSILRGNQPQHFGDGTRLSIL.

This clonotype was recorded only once. The chain is built from TRBV6-1 and TRBJ2-5; D unresolved. Trimming left V 6 bases short and J 7 bases short, with 9 bases between. Germline V gene lookup returns CDR1 MNHNS and CDR2 SASEGT. This CDR3 contains 11 residues. The CDR3 coding sequence is TGTGCCAGCAGAGCCGGCCGGACCCAGTACTTC. Protein product: CASRAGRTQYF.

The chain is built from TRBV18 and TRBJ2-7; D remains unclear. V lost 0 bases and J lost 6, with 15 bases in between. The CDR3 runs to 15 residues. Per the germline V gene, CDR1 is KGHSH and CDR2 is LQKENI. Here the CDR3 reads CASSPPLGGLGEQYF. The CDR3 nucleotides read TGTGCCAGCTCACCACCCTTGGGTGGCCTGGGCGAGCAGTACTTC.

Here the CDR3 DNA reads TGTGCCAGCACCCAAAAAAATAATTCACCCCTCCACTTT. It is translated as CASTQKNNSPLHF. The rearrangement uses TRBV6-1 and TRBJ1-6; D call uncertain. The germline V gene encodes CDR1 MNHNS and CDR2 SASEGT. There are 13 residues in the CDR3. V lost 7 bases and J lost 5, with 9 bases in between.

This clonotype appeared many times. The chain links TRBV29-1 to TRBJ2-7; the D is unclear. The V gene's germline CDR1 is SQVTM and CDR2 ANQGSEA. CDR3 length: 13 amino acids. V lost 6 bases to trimming and J lost 5 bases, with 17 bases between them. The CDR3 nucleotides are TGCAGCGTACTAAAACAGTGGAGCGACGAGCAGTACTTC. Translation: CSVLKQWSDEQYF.

This clonotype appeared many times. The chain combines TRBV28 with TRBJ1-5, with D tentatively TRBD1 (5 bases). The germline CDR1 and CDR2 sequences are MDHEN and SYDVKM. The CDR3 extends over 19 amino acids. The germline V and J ends were trimmed by 5 bases and 0 bases, with 23 bases remaining between them. This CDR3 reads CASSPSQGLSSSSNQPQHF. CDR3 nucleotides: TGTGCCAGCAGTCCCTCTCAGGGTCTAAGTTCCTCTAGCAATCAGCCCCAGCATTTT.

This clonotype was seen repeatedly, ten times or more. Written as DNA, the CDR3 is TGTGCCAGCAGCCATCACGGGACAGACTATGGCTACACCTTC. The encoded protein is CASSHHGTDYGYTF. The gene calls are TRBV4-2 and TRBJ1-2; 7 positions agree with TRBD1. V shed 3 bases, J shed 3 bases, and the junction held 4 bases outside the gene matches. The germline gives CDR1 LGHNA, CDR2 YNFKEQ. The CDR3 consists of 14 residues.

As DNA, the CDR3 is TGTGCCACCATCCGGGGGGGACTAGCGGGAGTGAGTCCGGGCGAGCAGTACTTC. The encoded protein is CATIRGGLAGVSPGEQYF. The genes are TRBV28 and TRBJ2-7, with TRBD2 matching over 14 bases. This CDR3 spans 18 amino acids. The junction had 20 bases not matched to a gene; V was cut back by 10 bases and J by 6 bases. Germline CDR1 reads MDHEN; CDR2 reads SYDVKM.

Many counts were recorded for this clonotype. The CDR3 spells CASSPPSGQETQYF. CDR3 in DNA: TGTGCCAGCTCACCACCGAGCGGTCAAGAGACCCAGTACTTC. This sequence joins TRBV18 and TRBJ2-5; weak D call: TRBD2 (5 bases). The V end was cut by 0 bases, the J end by 2 bases, with 7 bases between. The CDR3 is 14 amino acids. Germline-derived CDR1 and CDR2 are KGHSH and LQKENI.

There are many counts of this clonotype. V usage is TRBV15 and J usage is TRBJ2-1; TRBD2 might be the D (6 bases). Trimming removed 0 bases at V and 5 bases at J, with 14 bases between. Germline CDR1 is LNHNV and CDR2 is YYDKDF (reference sequence). CDR3 length equals 16 residues. The CDR3 sequence is CATSREAGPPDNEQFF. CDR3 nucleotides: TGTGCCACCAGCAGAGAGGCGGGGCCCCCGGACAATGAGCAGTTCTTC.

This clonotype was detected many times. The CDR3 is CASSQDLNGGRWYEQYF. As DNA, the CDR3 is TGTGCCAGCAGCCAAGATCTCAACGGCGGGAGGTGGTACGAGCAGTACTTC. V and J are TRBV3-1 and TRBJ2-7; 8 nucleotides agree with TRBD2. V lost 0 bases and J lost 4; bases outside the gene matches: 11. CDR1 is LGHDT and CDR2 is YNNKEL in the germline V gene (reference sequence). The CDR3 extends over 17 amino acids.

This chain connects TRBV28 to TRBJ2-4; D is perhaps TRBD2 (5 bases). V dropped 6 bases and J dropped 8 bases, with 8 bases sitting between them. This CDR3 contains 11 residues. Per germline, CDR1 MDHEN and CDR2 SYDVKM. This chain's CDR3 is CASSTRDIQYF. CDR3 DNA: TGTGCCAGCAGCACGCGGGACATTCAGTACTTC.

J is TRBJ1-3 and V is TRBV5-1; D is uncertain. This CDR3 contains 12 residues. Trimming took 0 bases from V and 10 from J, leaving 8 bases between them. CDR1 SGHRS and CDR2 YFSETQ come from the germline V gene. DNA for the CDR3: TGCGCCAGCAGCTTGGACGGGCGTACCATATATTTT. Translating gives CASSLDGRTIYF.

This clonotype was seen ten or more times. This chain links TRBV28 with TRBJ2-1, with 8 bases matching TRBD2. Germline-derived CDR1 and CDR2 are MDHEN and SYDVKM. The junction had 12 bases not matched to a gene; V was cut back by 3 bases and J by 2 bases. This CDR3 spans 18 amino acids. In nucleotides, the CDR3 is TGTGCCAGCAGTTTGTCGGGTGTTAGCGGGACGGCCTACAATGAGCAGTTCTTC. The encoded protein is CASSLSGVSGTAYNEQFF.

This clonotype was seen at least ten times. The V gene is TRBV5-1, the J gene TRBJ2-7, with a possible D match to TRBD2 (7 bases). The CDR3 sequence is 16 residues long. Deletions cut 0 bases from V and 3 bases from J, with 16 bases between. Per germline, CDR1 SGHRS and CDR2 YFSETQ. CDR3 DNA sequence: TGCGCCAGCAGCTTGGTTTCGGGGGGCGCGGACTACGAGCAGTACTTC. This codes for CASSLVSGGADYEQYF. Combining the CDR3 with reference TRBV5-1 and TRBJ2-7 gives the whole variable domain KAGVTQTPRYLIKTRGQQVTLSCSPISGHRSVSWYQQTPGQGLQFLFEYFSETQRNKGNFPGRFSGRQFSNSRSEMNVSTLELGDSALYLCASSLVSGGADYEQYFGPGTRLTVT.

This clonotype has at least ten counts. J is TRBJ1-5 and V is TRBV10-3; D unresolved. The ends were cut back, 2 bases at V and 7 bases at J, with 18 bases in the middle. Germline CDR1 is ENHRY and CDR2 is SYGVKD. The length of the CDR3 is 16 residues. The CDR3 region has the DNA TGTGCCATCAGTGAGGAAATCGGACCCCGGGGACAGCCCCAGCATTTT. As protein: CAISEEIGPRGQPQHF.

This clonotype showed up many times. DNA of the CDR3: TGTGCCAGCAGCCGGATAGCGGGAGTCTACGAGCAGTACTTC. This encodes CASSRIAGVYEQYF. The chain is built from TRBV2 and TRBJ2-7; 9 positions match TRBD2. V shed 6 bases, J shed 3 bases, and the junction held 6 bases outside the gene matches. Germline V CDR1 and CDR2: SNHLY, FYNNEI. This CDR3 comprises 14 residues.